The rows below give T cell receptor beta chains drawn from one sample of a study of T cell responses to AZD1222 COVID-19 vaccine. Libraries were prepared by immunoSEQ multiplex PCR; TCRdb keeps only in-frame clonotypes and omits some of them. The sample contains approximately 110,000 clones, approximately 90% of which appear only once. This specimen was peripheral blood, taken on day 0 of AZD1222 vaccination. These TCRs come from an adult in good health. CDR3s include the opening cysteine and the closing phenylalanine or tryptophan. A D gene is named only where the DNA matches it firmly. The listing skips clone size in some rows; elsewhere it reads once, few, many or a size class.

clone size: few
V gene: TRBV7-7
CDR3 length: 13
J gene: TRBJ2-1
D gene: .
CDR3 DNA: TGTGCCAGCAGCCCTGGACAGTTGACCGAGCAGTTCTTC
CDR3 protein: CASSPGQLTEQFF

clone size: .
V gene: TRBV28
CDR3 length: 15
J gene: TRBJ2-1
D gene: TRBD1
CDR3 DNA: TGTGCCAGCAGTTATGTGGGACAGGGGCGGAATGAGCAGTTCTTC
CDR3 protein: CASSYVGQGRNEQFF

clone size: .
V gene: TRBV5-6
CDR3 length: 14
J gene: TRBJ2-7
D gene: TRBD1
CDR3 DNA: TGTGCCAGCAGCGTCGGGACAGGGGTATACGAGCAGTACTTC
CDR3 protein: CASSVGTGVYEQYF

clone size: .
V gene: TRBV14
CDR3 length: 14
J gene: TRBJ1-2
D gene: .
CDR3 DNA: TGTGCCAGCAGCCAAGATTTTGGGAACTATGGCTACACCTTC
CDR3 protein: CASSQDFGNYGYTF

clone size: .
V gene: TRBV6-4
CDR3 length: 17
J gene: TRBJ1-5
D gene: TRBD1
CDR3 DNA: TGTGCCAGCAGTCCTCATATAACCACAGGGGTTGGTCAGCCCCAGCATTTT
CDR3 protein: CASSPHITTGVGQPQHF

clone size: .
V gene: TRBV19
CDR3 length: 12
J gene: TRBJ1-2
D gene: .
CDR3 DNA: TGTGCCAGTAGTATGGGCGGTTATGGCTACACCTTC
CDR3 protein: CASSMGGYGYTF

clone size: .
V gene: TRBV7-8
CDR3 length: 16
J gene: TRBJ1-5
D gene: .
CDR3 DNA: TGTGCCAGCAGCCCGGGGTGGAGAAATAGCAATCAGCCCCAGCATTTT
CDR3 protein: CASSPGWRNSNQPQHF

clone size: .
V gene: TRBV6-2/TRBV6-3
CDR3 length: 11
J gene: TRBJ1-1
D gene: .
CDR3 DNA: TGTGCCAGCAGTTACGGGGGGGAAGCTTTCTTT
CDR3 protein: CASSYGGEAFF

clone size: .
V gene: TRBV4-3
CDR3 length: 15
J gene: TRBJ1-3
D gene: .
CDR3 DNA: TGCGCCAGCAGCCAAGATTGGTCCCTCCGAAACACCATATATTTT
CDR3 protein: CASSQDWSLRNTIYF

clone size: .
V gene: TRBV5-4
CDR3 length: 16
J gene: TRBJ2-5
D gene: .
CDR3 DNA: TGTGCCAGCAGCTCCGGGACCATTATTAGAAAAGAGACCCAGTACTTC
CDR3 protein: CASSSGTIIRKETQYF

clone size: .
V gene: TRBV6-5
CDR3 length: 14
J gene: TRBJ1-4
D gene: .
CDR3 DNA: TGTGCCAGCAGTTACCCGGGGGCTGGCGAAAAACTGTTTTTT
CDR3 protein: CASSYPGAGEKLFF

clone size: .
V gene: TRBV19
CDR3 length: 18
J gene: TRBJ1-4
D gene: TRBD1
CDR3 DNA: TGTGCCAGTAGTCCATATATGGGGAAACAAGGGGGCGGTGAAAAACTGTTTTTT
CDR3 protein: CASSPYMGKQGGGEKLFF

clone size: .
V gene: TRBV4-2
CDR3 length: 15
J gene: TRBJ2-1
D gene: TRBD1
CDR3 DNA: TGTGCCAGCAGCCAACTAAGGACAGGGGGGAATGAGCAGTTCTTC
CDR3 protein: CASSQLRTGGNEQFF

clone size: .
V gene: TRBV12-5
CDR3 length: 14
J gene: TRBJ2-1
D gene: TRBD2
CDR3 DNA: TGTGCTAGTGAGGGGAGCGGGGGGTACAATGAGCAGTTCTTC
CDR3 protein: CASEGSGGYNEQFF

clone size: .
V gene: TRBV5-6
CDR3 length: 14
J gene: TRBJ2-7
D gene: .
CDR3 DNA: TGTGCCAGCAGCTTGCCAGGGTTAGCCTACGAGCAGTACTTC
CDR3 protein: CASSLPGLAYEQYF

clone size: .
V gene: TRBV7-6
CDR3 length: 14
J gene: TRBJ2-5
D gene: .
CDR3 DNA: TGTGCCAGCAGCGCCAGCTCCGCTGCAGAGACCCAGTACTTC
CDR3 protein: CASSASSAAETQYF

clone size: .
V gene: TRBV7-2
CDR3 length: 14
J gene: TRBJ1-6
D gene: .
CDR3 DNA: TGTGCCAGCAGCCCGTCGACCGGTCGGTCACCCCTCCACTTT
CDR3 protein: CASSPSTGRSPLHF

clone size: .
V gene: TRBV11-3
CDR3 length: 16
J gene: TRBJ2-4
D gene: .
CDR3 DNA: TGTGCCAGCAGCTTAGTCGTCAGTCTAGCCAAAAACATTCAGTACTTC
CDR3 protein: CASSLVVSLAKNIQYF

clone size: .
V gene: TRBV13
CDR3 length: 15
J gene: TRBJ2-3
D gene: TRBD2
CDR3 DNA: TGTGCCAGCAGCCGGACTAGCGGGGAGGCTGATACGCAGTATTTT
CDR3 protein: CASSRTSGEADTQYF

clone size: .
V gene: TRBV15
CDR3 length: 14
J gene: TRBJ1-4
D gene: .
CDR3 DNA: TGTGCCACCAGCAGGGGTCGCTTGCAAGAAAAACTGTTTTTT
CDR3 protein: CATSRGRLQEKLFF

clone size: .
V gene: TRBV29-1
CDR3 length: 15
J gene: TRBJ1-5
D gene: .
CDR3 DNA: TGCAGCGTTGTACCAGGGATTGGTGGCAATCAGCCCCAGCATTTT
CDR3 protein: CSVVPGIGGNQPQHF

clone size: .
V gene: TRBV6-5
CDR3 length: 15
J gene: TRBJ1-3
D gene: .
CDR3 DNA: TGTGCCAGCAGCCCAAAGGGCGGGGGCGGAAACACCATATATTTT
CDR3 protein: CASSPKGGGGNTIYF

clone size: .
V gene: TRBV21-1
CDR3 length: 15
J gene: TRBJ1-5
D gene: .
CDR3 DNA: TGTGCCAGCAGCAAAGACGGAGGGATAAATCAGCCCCAGCATTTT
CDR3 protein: CASSKDGGINQPQHF

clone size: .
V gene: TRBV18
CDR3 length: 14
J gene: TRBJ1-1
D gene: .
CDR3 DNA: TGTGCCAGCTCACCATTAAAGCCGAACACTGAAGCTTTCTTT
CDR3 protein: CASSPLKPNTEAFF

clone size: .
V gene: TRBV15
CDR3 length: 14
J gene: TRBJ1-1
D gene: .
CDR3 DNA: TGTGCCACTACGACAGAAGAGTTCCGCACTGAAGCTTTCTTT
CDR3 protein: CATTTEEFRTEAFF

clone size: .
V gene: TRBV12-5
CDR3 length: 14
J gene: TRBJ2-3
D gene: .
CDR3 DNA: TGTGCTAGTGGACCCCCCCCAACGGGAGATACGCAGTATTTT
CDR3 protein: CASGPPPTGDTQYF

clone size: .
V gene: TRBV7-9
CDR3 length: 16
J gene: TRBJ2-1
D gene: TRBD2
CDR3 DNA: TGTGCCAGCAGCCCGAACTCCGGGAGGGCCCGGAATGAGCAGTTCTTC
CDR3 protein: CASSPNSGRARNEQFF

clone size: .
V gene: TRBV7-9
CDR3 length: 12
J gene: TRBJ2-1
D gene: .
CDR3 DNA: TGTGCCAGCAGCTTAGTTGTGTATGAGCAGTTCTTC
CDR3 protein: CASSLVVYEQFF

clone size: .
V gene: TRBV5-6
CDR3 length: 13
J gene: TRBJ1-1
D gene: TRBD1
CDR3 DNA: TGTGCCAGCACCGGGACAGGGGGGACTGAAGCTTTCTTT
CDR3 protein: CASTGTGGTEAFF

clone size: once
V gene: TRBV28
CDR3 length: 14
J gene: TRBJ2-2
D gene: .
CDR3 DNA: TGTGCCAGCAGTTTAGTACAGCCTAACGGGGAGCTGTTTTTT
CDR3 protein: CASSLVQPNGELFF

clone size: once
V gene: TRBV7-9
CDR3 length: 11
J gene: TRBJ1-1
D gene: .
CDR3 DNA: TGTGGCTTAGGGGAGGACACTGAAGCTTTCTTT
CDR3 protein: CGLGEDTEAFF

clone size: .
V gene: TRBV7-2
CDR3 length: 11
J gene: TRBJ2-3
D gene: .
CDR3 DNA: TGTGCCAGCAGCCGGACAGATACGCAGTATTTT
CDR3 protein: CASSRTDTQYF

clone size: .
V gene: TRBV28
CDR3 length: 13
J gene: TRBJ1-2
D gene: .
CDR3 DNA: TGTGCCAGCACCGTCGACAGAAACTATGGCTACACCTTC
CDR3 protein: CASTVDRNYGYTF

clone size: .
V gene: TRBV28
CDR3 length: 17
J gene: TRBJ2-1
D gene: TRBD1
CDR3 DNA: TGTGCCAGCAGCCTCGGACAGGGGGCTAGGACCTACAATGAGCAGTTCTTC
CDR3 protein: CASSLGQGARTYNEQFF

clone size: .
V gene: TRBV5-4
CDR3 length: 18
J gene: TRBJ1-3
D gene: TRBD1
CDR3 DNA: TGTGCCAGCAGCCCTGTGTGGGTAGGACAGGGAGAGGGAAACACCATATATTTT
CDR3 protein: CASSPVWVGQGEGNTIYF

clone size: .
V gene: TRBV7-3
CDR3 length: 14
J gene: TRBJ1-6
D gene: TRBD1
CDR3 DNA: TGTGCCAGCAGTCGGACAGGGAGGAATTCACCCCTCCACTTT
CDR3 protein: CASSRTGRNSPLHF

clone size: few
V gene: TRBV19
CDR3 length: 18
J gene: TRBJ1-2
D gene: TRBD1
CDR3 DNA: TGTGCCAGTAGTATTAGGACAGGGGGACTGCCAGCTAACTATGGCTACACCTTC
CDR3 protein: CASSIRTGGLPANYGYTF

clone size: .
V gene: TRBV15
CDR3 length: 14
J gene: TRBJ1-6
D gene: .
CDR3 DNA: TGTGCCACCAGCAGAGATCCCAACAGTACGCCCCTCCACTTT
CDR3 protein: CATSRDPNSTPLHF

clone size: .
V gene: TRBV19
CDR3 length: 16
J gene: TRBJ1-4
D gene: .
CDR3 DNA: TGTGCCAGTAGTATGAGTTCCGGACAAATCATGAGCCAACTGTTTTTT
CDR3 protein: CASSMSSGQIMSQLFF

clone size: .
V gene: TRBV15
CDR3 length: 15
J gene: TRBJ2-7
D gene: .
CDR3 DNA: TGTGCCACCAGCAGATATGCCGGTGGGATTTACGAGCAGTACTTC
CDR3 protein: CATSRYAGGIYEQYF

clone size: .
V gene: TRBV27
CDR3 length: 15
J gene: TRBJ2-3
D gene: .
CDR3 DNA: TGTGCCAGCAGTTTATTGGGGGGCGGGGCGGATACGCAGTATTTT
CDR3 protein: CASSLLGGGADTQYF

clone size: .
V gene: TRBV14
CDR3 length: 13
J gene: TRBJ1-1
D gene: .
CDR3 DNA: TGTGCCAGCAGCCACCGGACCGCGGTGGGGGCTTTCTTT
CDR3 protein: CASSHRTAVGAFF